This TCR beta chain comes out of a study of blood T cell repertoires in COVID-19 (dated by TCRdb to 2018 to 2021). Some background on the complete study: The collaborator samples originated in the United States, Italy and Spain and spanned the acute and convalescent phases of COVID-19. Where available, HLA class I and class II types were obtained from metadata supplied by the sample provider rather than from assay-based typing. The repertoires were made available in a free public database intended to serve as a resource for research on the immune response to SARS-CoV-2. The material from the prospective study consisted of cDNA or gDNA derived from T cells, B-cell-depleted T cells, or PBMCs. The samples were drawn from the first 160 participants of the ongoing ImmuneRACE study and from 950 to 1,500 subjects provided by 6 global collaborators. Subjects who had been exposed to COVID-19, were actively infected with it, or had recovered from it provided the deeply sampled blood TCRbeta repertoires that made up the dataset. A de-identified subject ID, COVID-19 status, age in years and sex were almost always included in the sample metadata. What the work shows at the level of the full study, not this receptor alone: The quantity of clinical and demographic metadata differed by source and by participant and was supplied without curation.

Collaborating institutions collected whole blood in K2EDTA tubes following their own protocols. For TCRbeta analysis, collaborator samples were shipped as frozen whole blood, as isolated PBMCs, or as DNA extracted from either sample type. TCRbeta CDR3 regions were amplified from genomic DNA by means of the immunoSEQ Assay, a bias-controlled multiplex PCR. In the original analysis: Nucleated cell counts per sample were estimated from amplification of reference gene primers within the assay. To quantify the absolute abundance of each unique TCRbeta CDR3 rearrangement, sequence reads were collapsed and filtered. For each sample, productive Simpson clonality was calculated as the square root of Simpson's diversity index across productive rearrangements. TCRdb carries this immuneACCESS record with in-frame sequences only. Its versions omit some clonotypes, under half of them owing to an unresolved V gene in the studies checked, with the rest unexplained. Clone size and V and J calls were adopted from that table, with D and trimming inferred from the DNA. The sample table holds tens of thousands of clones, of which 90% were seen once. Around 1.3% of the sample belongs to the ten largest clones.

The V end gives up 3 bases and the J end 4 bases, leaving 6 bases in the junction not matched to a gene. Based on the germline V gene, the CDR1 and CDR2 sequences are SGHRS and YFSETQ. Counted from cysteine to phenylalanine, this CDR3 has 16 amino acids. Only the CDR3 DNA is retained, 48 bases long and in frame from the first base. Remarks on this clone: It has no known antigen specificity. No base quality values were provided; no much bigger clone lies one nucleotide off.

The rearranged chain carries TRBV5-1 and TRBJ2-1, and 11 bases in between align with TRBD1. The sequence was obtained from a man aged 55 to 70 with acute or convalescent COVID-19. The sample was peripheral blood. The nucleotide sequence is given as TGCGCCAGCAGCTGGACCGGGACAGGGGGATACAATGAGCAGTTCTTC. Protein translation: CASSWTGTGGYNEQFF. Full variable domain (CDR3 extended with the reference TRBV5-1 and TRBJ2-1 proteins): KAGVTQTPRYLIKTRGQQVTLSCSPISGHRSVSWYQQTPGQGLQFLFEYFSETQRNKGNFPGRFSGRQFSNSRSEMNVSTLELGDSALYLCASSWTGTGGYNEQFFGPGTRLTVL.